Included here is one T cell receptor (beta chain) sequence, with context. Germline CDR1 LNHDA, CDR2 SQIVND (reference sequence). CDR3 size: 15 residues. V was trimmed by 4 bases and J by 3 bases, leaving 12 bases between them. The data are from a study of blood T cell repertoires in COVID-19. TCRdb's table, derived via immunoSEQ multiplex PCR, lists solely in-frame clones and lacks some. The table has about 78,000 clones, 75% to 90% seen once. Material for sequencing was peripheral blood. The TCR comes from a man aged 55-75 years with active or convalescent COVID-19. The chain carries TRBV19 and TRBJ1-4; D possibly corresponds to TRBD1 (6 bases). The CDR3 bases are TGTGCCAGTAGTAAAGAGGGGGGAGCTAATGAAAAACTGTTTTTT. Translating gives CASSKEGGANEKLFF. Variable domain in full (rest from reference TRBV19 and TRBJ1-4): DGGITQSPKYLFRKEGQNVTLSCEQNLNHDAMYWYRQDPGQGLRLIYYSQIVNDFQKGDIAEGYSVSREKKESFPLTVTSAQKNPTAFYLCASSKEGGANEKLFFGSGTQLSVL.